The entry below gives a single T cell receptor (beta chain) sequence along with its context. This record belongs to a study of blood T cell repertoires in COVID-19. Across the study: Sources were T cells, B-cell-depleted T cells, or PBMCs; the material itself was cDNA or gDNA.

Grouping used clinical history reported by participants in a survey and questionnaire. Germline assignment: CDR1 GTSNPN and CDR2 SVGIG (reference sequence). V was cut by 0 bases and J by 4 bases, with 10 bases left in between. This CDR3 is 14 amino acids long. Repertoires were generated with immunoSEQ multiplex PCR, while TCRdb's copy carries only in-frame clones and drops some. Of about 230,000 clones in the sample, roughly nine tenths were seen once. Sequenced sample: PBMCs or T cells enriched from blood (not recorded which). This TCR was recovered from a woman between 25 and 40 years old with acute COVID-19. The chain recombines TRBV30 with TRBJ1-5; no clear D. CDR3 coding DNA: TGTGCCTGGAGTGTACTTTTTGTAAATCAGCCCCAGCATTTT. Translating gives CAWSVLFVNQPQHF.